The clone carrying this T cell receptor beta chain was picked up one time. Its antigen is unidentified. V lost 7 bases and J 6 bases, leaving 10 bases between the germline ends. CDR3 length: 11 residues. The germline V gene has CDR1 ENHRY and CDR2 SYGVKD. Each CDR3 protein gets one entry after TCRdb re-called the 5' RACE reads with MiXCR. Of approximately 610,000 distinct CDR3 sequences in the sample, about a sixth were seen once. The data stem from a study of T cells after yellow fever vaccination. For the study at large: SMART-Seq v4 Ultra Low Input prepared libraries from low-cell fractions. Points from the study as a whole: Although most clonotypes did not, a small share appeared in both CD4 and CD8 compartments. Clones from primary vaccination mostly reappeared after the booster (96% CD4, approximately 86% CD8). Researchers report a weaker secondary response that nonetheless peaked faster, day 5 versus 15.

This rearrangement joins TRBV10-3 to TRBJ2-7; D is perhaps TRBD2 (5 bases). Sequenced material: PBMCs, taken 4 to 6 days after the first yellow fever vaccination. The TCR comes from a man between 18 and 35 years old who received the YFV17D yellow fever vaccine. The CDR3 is CAIMSGVEQYF. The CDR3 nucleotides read TGTGCCATCATGTCCGGGGTCGAGCAGTACTTC.